This TCR beta chain appears in the sequencing data of a study of cytotoxic CD8 clonotypes in ibrutinib-treated CLL. About the research overall: Among patients, some 24 responded partially and 2 completely; around 15 then stayed remitted and some 12 progressed after median around 68 months. Samples yielded averages of 200,000 to 300,000 productive templates and fewer than 95,000 productive rearrangements.

CDR3 length: 15 amino acids. Germline V gene lookup returns CDR1 GTSNPN and CDR2 SVGIG (reference sequence). V was cut by 0 bases and J by 7 bases, with 18 bases left in between. Sequencing used immunoSEQ multiplex PCR; TCRdb keeps in-frame clones, though not all of them. The table shows 55,000 to 80,000 clones, with 90% occurring only once. Material: PBMCs, obtained after 12 months of ibrutinib treatment. This TCR came from a human donor with chronic lymphocytic leukemia. The rearrangement links TRBV30 to TRBJ1-2; weak D call: TRBD1 (6 bases). Here the CDR3 DNA reads TGTGCCTGGAGTGTAGGTATTCCAGGGACAACTGGCTACACCTTC. Protein product: CAWSVGIPGTTGYTF.